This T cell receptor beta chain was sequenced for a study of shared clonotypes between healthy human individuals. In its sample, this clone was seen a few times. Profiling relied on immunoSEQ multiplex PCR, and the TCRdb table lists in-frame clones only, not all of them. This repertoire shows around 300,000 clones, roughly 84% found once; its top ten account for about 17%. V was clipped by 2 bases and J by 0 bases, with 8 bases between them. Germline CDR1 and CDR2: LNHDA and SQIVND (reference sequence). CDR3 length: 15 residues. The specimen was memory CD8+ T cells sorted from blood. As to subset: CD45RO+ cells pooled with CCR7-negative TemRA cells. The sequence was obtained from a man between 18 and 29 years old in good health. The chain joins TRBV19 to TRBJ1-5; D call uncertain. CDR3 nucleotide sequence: TGTGCCAGTAGTATAACGGGGTTTAGCAATCAGCCCCAGCATTTT. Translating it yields CASSITGFSNQPQHF.